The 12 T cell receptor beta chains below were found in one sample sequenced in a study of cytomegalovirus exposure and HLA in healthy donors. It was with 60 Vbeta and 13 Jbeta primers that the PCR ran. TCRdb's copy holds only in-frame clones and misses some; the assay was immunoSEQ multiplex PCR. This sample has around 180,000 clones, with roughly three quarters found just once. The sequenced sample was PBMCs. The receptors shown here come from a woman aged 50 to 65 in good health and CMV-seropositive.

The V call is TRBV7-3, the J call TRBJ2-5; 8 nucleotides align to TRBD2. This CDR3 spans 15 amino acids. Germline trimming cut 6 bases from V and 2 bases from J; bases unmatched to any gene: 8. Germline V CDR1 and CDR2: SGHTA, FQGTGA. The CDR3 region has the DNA TGTGCCAGCAGTGCCGGGGGGGCGCCACAAGAGACCCAGTACTTC. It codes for CASSAGGAPQETQYF.

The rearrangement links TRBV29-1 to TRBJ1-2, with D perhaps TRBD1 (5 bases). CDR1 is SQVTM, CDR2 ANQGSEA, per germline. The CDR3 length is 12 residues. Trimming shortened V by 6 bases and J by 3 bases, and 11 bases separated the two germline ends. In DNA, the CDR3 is TGCAGCGTGGTCGCCAGGGACTATGGCTACACCTTC. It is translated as CSVVARDYGYTF.

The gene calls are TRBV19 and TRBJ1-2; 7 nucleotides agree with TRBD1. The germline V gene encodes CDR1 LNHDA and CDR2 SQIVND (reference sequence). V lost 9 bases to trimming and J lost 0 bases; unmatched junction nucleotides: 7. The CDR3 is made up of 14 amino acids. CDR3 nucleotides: TGTGCCAGCACCGGGACAGCCCCTAACTATGGCTACACCTTC. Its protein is CASTGTAPNYGYTF.

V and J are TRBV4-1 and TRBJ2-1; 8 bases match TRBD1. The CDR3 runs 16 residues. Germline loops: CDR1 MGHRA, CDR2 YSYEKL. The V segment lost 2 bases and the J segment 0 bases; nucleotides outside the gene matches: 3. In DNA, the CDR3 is TGCGCCAGCAGCCAACAACAGGGGGGCTCCTACAATGAGCAGTTCTTC. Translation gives CASSQQQGGSYNEQFF.

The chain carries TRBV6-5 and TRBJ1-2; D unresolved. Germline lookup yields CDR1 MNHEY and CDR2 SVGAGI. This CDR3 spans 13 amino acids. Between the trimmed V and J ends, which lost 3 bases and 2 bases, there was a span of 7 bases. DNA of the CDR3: TGTGCCAGCAGTTATTTACAGAACTATGGCTACACCTTC. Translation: CASSYLQNYGYTF.

The CDR3 DNA is TGTGCCAGCAGTCCCCTGGACAGGGCCTCCTTAGCTAACTATGGCTACACCTTC. It encodes CASSPLDRASLANYGYTF. The chain carries TRBV27 and TRBJ1-2; 8 bases align to TRBD1. CDR1 MNHEY and CDR2 SMNVEV come from the germline V gene (reference sequence). CDR3 length: 18 residues. The J segment lost 0 bases and the V segment lost 5 bases, leaving 14 bases of the junction unmatched.

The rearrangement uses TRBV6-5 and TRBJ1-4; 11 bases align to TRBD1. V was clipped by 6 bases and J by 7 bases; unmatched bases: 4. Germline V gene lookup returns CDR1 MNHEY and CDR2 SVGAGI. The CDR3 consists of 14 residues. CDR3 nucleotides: TGTGCCAGCAGCTTGGACAGGGGGCCTGAAAAACTGTTTTTT. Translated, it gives CASSLDRGPEKLFF.

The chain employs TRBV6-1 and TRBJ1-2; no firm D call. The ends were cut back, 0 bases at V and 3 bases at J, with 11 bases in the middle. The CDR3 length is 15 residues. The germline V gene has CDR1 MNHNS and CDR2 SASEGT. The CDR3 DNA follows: TGTGCCAGCAGTGAAGCGGAGGGTGGGGACTATGGCTACACCTTC. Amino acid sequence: CASSEAEGGDYGYTF.

The CDR3 reads CASSFRGPRSYEQYF. The CDR3 DNA follows: TGTGCCAGCAGCTTCAGGGGGCCTCGCTCCTACGAGCAGTACTTC. This sequence joins TRBV13 and TRBJ2-7, with 8 bases aligning to TRBD1. V gave up 3 bases and J gave up 0 bases; unmatched junction bases: 4. This CDR3 has 15 amino acids. Per the germline V gene, CDR1 is PRHDT and CDR2 is FYEKMQ (reference sequence).

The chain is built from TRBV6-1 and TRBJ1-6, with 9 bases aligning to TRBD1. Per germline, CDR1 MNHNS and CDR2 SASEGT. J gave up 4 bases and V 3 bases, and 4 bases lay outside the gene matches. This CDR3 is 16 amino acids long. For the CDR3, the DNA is TGTGCCAGCAGTGATACGGACAGGGGTTATAATTCACCCCTCCACTTT. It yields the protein CASSDTDRGYNSPLHF.

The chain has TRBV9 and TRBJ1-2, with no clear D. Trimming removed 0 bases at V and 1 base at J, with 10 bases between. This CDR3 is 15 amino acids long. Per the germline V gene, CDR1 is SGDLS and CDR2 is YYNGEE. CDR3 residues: CASSVGRSRNYGYTF. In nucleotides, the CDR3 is TGTGCCAGCAGCGTAGGCAGGTCCCGTAACTATGGCTACACCTTC.

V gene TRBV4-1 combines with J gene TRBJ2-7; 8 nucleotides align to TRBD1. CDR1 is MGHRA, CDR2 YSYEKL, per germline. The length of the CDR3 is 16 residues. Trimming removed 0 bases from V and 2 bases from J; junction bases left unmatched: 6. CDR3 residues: CASSQDNQDRAYEQYF. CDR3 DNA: TGCGCCAGCAGCCAAGATAACCAGGACAGGGCCTACGAGCAGTACTTC.